This T cell receptor (beta chain) is from a study of blood T cell repertoires in COVID-19. Looking at the study overall: Acute and convalescent COVID-19 samples came from the United States, Italy and Spain. Sample material is recorded as cDNA or gDNA derived from T cells, B-cell-depleted T cells, or PBMCs.

Patients from Seattle were sampled longitudinally, starting during active infection. Sequencing was performed with immunoSEQ multiplex PCR; in TCRdb, only in-frame clones are kept and a portion is missing. The sample lists about 420,000 clones; around 90% were seen once. The ends lost 0 bases at V and 6 bases at J; junction bases unmatched: 5. The CDR3 contains 15 residues. Germline V gene data show CDR1 as SGHNT and CDR2 as YYREEE (reference sequence). This receptor was obtained from a man aged 18 to 29 with COVID-19, enrolled during active disease. This sequence joins TRBV5-4 and TRBJ2-3; TRBD2 agrees at 9 bases. The sequenced material came from peripheral blood. The CDR3 DNA sequence: TGTGCCAGCAGCTTGGAGGGCGGGAGGGTCGATACGCAGTATTTT. Its translation: CASSLEGGRVDTQYF.